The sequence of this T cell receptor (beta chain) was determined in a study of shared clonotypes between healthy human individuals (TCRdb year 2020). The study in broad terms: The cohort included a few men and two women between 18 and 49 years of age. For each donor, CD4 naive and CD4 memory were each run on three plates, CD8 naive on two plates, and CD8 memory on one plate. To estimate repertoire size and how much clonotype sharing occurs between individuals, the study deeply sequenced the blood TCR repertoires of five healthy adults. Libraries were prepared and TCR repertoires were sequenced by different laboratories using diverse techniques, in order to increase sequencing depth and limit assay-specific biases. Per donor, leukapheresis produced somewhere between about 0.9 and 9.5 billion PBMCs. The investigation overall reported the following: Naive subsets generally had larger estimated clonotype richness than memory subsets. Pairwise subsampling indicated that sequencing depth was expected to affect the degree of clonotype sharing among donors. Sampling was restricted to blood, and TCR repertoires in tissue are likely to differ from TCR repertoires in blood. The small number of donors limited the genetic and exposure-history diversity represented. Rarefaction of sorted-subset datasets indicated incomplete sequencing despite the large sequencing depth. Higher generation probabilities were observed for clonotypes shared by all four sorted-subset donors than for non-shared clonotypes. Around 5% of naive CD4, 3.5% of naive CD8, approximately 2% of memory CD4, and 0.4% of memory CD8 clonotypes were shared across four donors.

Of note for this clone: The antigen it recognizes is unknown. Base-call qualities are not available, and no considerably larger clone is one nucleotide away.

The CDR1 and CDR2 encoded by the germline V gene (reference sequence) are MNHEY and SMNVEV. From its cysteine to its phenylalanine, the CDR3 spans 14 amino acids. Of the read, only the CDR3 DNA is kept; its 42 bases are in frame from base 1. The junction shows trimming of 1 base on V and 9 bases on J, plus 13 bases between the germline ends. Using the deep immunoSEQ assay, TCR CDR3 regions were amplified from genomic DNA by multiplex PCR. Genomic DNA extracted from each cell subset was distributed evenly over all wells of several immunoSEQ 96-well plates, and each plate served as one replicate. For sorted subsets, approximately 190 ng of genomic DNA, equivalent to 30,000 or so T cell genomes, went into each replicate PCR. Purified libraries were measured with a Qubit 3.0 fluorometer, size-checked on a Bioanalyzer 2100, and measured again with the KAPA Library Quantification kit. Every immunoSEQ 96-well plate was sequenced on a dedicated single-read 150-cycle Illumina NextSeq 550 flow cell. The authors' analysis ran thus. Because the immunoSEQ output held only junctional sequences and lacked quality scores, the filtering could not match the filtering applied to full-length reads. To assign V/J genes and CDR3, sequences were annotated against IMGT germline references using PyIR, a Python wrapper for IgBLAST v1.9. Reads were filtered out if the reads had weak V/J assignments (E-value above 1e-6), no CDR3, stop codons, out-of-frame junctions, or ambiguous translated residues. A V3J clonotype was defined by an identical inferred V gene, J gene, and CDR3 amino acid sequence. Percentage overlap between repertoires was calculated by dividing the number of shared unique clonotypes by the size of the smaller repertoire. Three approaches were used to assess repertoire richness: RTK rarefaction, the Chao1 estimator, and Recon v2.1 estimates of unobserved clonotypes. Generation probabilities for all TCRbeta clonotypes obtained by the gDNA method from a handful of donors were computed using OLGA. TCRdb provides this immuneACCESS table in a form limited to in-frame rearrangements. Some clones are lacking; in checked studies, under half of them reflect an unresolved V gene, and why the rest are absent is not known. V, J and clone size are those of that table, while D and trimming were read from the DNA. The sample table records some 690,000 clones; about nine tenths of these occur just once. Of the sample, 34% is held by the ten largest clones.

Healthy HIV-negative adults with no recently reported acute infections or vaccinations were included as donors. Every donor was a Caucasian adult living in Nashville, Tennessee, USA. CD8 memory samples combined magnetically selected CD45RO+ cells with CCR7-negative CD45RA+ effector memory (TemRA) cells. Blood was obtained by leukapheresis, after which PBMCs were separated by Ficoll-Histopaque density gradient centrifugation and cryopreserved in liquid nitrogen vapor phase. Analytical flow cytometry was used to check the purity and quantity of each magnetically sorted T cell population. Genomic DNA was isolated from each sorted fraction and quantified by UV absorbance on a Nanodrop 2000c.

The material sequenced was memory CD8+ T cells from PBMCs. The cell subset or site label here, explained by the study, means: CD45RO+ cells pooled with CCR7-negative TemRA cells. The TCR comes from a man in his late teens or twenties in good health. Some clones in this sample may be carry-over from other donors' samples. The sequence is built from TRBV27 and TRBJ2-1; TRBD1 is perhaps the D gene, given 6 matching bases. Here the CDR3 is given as CASSLYLTGTEQFF. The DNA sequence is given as TGTGCCAGCAGTTTATACTTAACAGGGACTGAGCAGTTCTTC.